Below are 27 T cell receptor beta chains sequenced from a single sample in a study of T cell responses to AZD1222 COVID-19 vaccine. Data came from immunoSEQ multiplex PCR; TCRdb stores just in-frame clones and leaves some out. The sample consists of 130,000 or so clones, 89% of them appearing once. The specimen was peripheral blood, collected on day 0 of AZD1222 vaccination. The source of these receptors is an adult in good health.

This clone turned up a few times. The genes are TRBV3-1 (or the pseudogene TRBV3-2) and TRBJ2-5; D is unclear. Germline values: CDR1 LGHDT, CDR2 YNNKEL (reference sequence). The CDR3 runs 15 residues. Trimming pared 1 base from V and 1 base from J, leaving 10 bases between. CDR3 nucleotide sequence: TGTGCCAGCAGCCAAGGCTGGGGTTTCCAAGAGACCCAGTACTTC. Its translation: CASSQGWGFQETQYF.

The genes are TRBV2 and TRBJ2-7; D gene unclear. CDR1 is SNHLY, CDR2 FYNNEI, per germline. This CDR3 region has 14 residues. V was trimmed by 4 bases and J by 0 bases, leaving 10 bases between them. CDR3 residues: CASSVDGSSYEQYF. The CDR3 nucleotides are TGTGCCAGCAGTGTGGACGGCAGCTCCTACGAGCAGTACTTC.

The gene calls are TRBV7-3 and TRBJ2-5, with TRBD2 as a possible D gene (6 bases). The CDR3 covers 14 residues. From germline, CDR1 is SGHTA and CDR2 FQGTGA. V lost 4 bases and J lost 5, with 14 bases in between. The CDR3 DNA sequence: TGTGCCAGCAGCTCGCCGGGGGAAGAGGAGACCCAGTACTTC. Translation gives CASSSPGEEETQYF. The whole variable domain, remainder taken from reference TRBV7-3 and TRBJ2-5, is GAGVSQTPSNKVTEKGKYVELRCDPISGHTALYWYRQSLGQGPEFLIYFQGTGAADDSGLPNDRFFAVRPEGSVSTLKIQRTERGDSAVYLCASSSPGEEETQYFGPGTRLLVL.

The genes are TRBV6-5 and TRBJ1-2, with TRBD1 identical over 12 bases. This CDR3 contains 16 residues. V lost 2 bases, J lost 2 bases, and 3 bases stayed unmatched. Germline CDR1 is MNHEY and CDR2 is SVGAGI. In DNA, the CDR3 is TGTGCCAGCAGTTACCTAGGGACAGGGGGCAACTATGGCTACACCTTC. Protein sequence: CASSYLGTGGNYGYTF.

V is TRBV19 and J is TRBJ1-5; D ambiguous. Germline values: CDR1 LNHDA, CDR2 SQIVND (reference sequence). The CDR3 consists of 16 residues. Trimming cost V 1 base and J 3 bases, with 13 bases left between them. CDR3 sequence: CASSIAIRAYNQPQHF. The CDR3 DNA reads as TGTGCCAGTAGTATAGCTATAAGGGCTTACAATCAGCCCCAGCATTTT.

CDR3 coding DNA: TGTGCCAGCAGCTCCTCGGGCTCTAAGGAGCAGTACTTC. This encodes CASSSSGSKEQYF. The chain recombines TRBV7-9 with TRBJ2-7; D is unresolved. This CDR3 comprises 13 residues. Trimming cost V 4 bases and J 7 bases, with 14 bases left between them. Per the germline V gene, CDR1 is SEHNR and CDR2 is FQNEAQ (reference sequence).

The CDR3 DNA reads as TGTGCCACCAGTGATGGACTTATAGGGGATGAGCAGTTCTTC. This encodes CATSDGLIGDEQFF. J is TRBJ2-1 and V is TRBV24-1; possibly TRBD1 or TRBD2 for D (5 bases each). Germline assignment: CDR1 KGHDR and CDR2 SFDVKD. The CDR3 has 14 amino acids. Trimming pared 3 bases from V and 8 bases from J, leaving 13 bases between.

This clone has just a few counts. The CDR3 DNA reads TGTGCCAGCAGTGAATTCACAGGAGGGGACAATCAGCCCCAGCATTTT. Encoded protein: CASSEFTGGDNQPQHF. The J gene is TRBJ1-5, the V gene TRBV2; tentative D call: TRBD1 (5 bases). CDR3 length equals 16 residues. CDR1 and CDR2 from the germline V gene are SNHLY and FYNNEI. The ends were cut back, 2 bases at V and 3 bases at J, with 14 bases in the middle.

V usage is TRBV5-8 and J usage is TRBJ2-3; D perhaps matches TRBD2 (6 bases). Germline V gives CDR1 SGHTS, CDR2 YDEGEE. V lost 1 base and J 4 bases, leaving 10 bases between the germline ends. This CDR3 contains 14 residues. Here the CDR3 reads CASSLLGGADTQYF. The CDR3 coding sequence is TGTGCCAGCAGCTTGCTCGGGGGAGCAGATACGCAGTATTTT. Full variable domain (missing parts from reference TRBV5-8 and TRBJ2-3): EAGVTQSPTHLIKTRGQQATLRCSPISGHTSVYWYQQALGLGLQFLLWYDEGEERNRGNFPPRFSGRQFPNYSSELNVNALELEDSALYLCASSLLGGADTQYFGPGTRLTVL.

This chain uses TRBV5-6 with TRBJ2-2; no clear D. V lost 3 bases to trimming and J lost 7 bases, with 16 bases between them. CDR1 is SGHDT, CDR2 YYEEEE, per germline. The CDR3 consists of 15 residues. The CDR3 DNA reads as TGTGCCAGCAGCTCGGGTGGGCCGTGGAACGGGGAGCTGTTTTTT. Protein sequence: CASSSGGPWNGELFF.

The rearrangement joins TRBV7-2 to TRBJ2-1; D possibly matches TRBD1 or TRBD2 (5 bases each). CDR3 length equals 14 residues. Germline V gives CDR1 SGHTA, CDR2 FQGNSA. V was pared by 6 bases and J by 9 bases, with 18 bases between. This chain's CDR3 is CASRSGPPSTEQFF. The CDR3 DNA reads TGTGCCAGCAGGTCGGGACCCCCTTCTACTGAGCAGTTCTTC.

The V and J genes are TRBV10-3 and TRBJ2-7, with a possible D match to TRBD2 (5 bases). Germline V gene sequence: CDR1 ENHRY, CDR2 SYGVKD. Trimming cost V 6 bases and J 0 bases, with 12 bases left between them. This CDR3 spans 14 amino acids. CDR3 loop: CAIRQTGNSYEQYF. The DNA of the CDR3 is TGTGCCATCAGGCAAACGGGAAACTCCTACGAGCAGTACTTC.

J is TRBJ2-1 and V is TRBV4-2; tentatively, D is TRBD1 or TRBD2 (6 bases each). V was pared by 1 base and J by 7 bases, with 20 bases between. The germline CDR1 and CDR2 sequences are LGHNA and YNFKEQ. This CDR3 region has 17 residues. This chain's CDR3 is CASSQVGGRFGRNEQFF. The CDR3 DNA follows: TGTGCCAGCAGCCAAGTAGGGGGGAGGTTTGGACGGAATGAGCAGTTCTTC.

The CDR3 loop reads CASSLQSRTVLATKNIQYF. In DNA, the CDR3 is TGTGCCAGCAGCTTGCAGTCTAGGACAGTCCTAGCCACCAAAAACATTCAGTACTTC. This rearrangement joins TRBV5-8 to TRBJ2-4; D is possibly TRBD1 (6 bases). This CDR3 has 19 residues. Germline loops: CDR1 SGHTS, CDR2 YDEGEE. V lost 1 base and J lost 2, with 22 bases in between.

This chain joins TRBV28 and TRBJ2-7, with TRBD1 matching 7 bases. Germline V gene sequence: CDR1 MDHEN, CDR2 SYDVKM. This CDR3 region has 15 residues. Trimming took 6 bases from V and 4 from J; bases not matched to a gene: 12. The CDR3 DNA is TGTGCCAGCAGCTCATTTACAGCACAGGGGTACGAGCAGTACTTC. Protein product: CASSSFTAQGYEQYF.

In nucleotides, the CDR3 is TGTGCCAGCATCCTTGGGGGAGGCGACACCGGGGAGCTGTTTTTT. The encoded protein is CASILGGGDTGELFF. V usage is TRBV5-5 and J usage is TRBJ2-2, with a tentative D call TRBD2 (6 bases). The V end was cut by 6 bases, the J end by 3 bases, with 15 bases between. Looked up from germline, CDR1 is SGHKS and CDR2 is YYEKEE (reference sequence). CDR3 length: 15 residues.

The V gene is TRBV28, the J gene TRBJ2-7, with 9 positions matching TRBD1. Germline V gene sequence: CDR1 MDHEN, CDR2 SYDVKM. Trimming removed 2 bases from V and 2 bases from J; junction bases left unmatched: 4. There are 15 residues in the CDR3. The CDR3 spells CASSLGGQGTYEQYF. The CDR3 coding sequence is TGTGCCAGCAGTTTAGGGGGACAGGGAACCTACGAGCAGTACTTC. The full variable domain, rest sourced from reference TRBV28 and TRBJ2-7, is DVKVTQSSRYLVKRTGEKVFLECVQDMDHENMFWYRQDPGLGLRLIYFSYDVKMKEKGDIPEGYSVSREKKERFSLILESASTNQTSMYLCASSLGGQGTYEQYFGPGTRLTVT.

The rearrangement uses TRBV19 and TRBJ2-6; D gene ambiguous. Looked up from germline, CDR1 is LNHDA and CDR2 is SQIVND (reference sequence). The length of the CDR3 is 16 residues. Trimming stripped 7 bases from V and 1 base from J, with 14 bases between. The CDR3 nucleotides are TGTGCCAGTACGTGGGTTTGGGGATCTGGGGCCAACGTCCTGACTTTC. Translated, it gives CASTWVWGSGANVLTF.

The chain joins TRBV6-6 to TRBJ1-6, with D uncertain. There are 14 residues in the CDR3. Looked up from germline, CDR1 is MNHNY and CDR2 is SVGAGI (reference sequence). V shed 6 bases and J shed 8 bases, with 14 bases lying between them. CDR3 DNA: TGTGCCAGCAGCGGGAGAATAAGGGATTCACCCCTCCACTTT. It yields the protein CASSGRIRDSPLHF.

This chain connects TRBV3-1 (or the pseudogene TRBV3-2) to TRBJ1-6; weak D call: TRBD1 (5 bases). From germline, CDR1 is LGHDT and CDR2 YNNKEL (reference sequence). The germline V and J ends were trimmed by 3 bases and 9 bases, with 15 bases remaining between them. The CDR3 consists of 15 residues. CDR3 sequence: CASSHTTARGSPLHF. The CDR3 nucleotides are TGTGCCAGCAGCCATACGACAGCCCGGGGTTCACCCCTCCACTTT.

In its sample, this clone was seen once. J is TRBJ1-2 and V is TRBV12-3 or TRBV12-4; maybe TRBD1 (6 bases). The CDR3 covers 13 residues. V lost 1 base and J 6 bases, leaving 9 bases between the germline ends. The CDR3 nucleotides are TGTGCCAGCAGTTTAGTGAGACAGGATGGCTACACCTTC. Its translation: CASSLVRQDGYTF.

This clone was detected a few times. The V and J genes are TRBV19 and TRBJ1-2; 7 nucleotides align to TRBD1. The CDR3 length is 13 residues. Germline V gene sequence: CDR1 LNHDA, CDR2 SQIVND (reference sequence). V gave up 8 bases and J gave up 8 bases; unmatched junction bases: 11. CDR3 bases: TGTGCCAGTTCAAGACAGGGCAACTCGGGCTACACCTTC. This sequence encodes CASSRQGNSGYTF.

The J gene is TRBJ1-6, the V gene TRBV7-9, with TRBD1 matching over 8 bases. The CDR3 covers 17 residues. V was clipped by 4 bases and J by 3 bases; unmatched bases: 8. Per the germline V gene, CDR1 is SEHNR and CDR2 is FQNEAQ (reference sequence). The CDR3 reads CASSSSPGTGYNSPLHF. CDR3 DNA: TGTGCCAGCAGCTCCAGTCCCGGGACAGGCTATAATTCACCCCTCCACTTT.

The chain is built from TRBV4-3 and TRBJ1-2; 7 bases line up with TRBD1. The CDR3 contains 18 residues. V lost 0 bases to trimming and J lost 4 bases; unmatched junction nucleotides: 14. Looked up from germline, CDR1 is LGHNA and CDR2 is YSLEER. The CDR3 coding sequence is TGCGCCAGCAGCCAAGATGGGGCGGGCGACAGGGCTTTCTATGGCTACACCTTC. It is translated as CASSQDGAGDRAFYGYTF.

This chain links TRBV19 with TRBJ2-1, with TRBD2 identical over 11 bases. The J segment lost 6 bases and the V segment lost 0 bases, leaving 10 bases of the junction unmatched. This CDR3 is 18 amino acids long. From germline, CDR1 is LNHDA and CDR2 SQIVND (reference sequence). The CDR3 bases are TGTGCCAGTAGTATAGAAAGTGGTCTAGCGGGAGGTGGCAATGAGCAGTTCTTC. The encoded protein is CASSIESGLAGGGNEQFF.

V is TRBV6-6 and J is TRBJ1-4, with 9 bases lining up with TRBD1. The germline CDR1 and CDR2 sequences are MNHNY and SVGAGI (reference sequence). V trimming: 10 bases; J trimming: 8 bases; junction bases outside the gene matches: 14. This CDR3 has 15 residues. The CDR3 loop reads CATAELTGGNEKLFF. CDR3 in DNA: TGTGCCACTGCCGAATTGACAGGGGGGAACGAAAAACTGTTTTTT.

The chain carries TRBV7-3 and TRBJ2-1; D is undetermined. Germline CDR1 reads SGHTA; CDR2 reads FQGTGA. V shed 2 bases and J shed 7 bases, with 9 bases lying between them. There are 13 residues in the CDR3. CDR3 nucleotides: TGTGCCAGCAGCTTAGACCCGAGGAATGAGCAGTTCTTC. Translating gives CASSLDPRNEQFF.